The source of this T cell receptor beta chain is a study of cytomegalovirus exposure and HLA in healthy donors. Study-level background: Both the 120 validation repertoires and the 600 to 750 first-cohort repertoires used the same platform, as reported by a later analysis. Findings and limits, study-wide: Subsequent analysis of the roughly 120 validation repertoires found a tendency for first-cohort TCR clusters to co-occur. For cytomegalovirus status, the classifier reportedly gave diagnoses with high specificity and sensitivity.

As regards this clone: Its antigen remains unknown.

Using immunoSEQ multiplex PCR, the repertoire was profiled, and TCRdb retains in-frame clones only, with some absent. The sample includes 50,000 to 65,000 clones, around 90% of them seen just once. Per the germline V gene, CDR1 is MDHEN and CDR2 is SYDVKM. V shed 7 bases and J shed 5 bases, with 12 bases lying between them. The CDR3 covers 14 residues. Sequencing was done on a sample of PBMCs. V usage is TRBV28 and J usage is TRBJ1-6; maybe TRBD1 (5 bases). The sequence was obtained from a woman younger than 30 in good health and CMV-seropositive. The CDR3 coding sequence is TGTGCCAGCAAGATCGGACAAAATAATTCACCCCTCCACTTT. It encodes CASKIGQNNSPLHF.